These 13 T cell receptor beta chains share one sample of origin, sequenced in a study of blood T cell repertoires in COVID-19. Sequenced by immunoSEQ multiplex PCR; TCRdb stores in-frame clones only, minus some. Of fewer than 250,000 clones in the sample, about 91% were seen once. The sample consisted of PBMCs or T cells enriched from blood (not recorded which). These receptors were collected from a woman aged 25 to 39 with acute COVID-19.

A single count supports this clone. CDR3 amino acids: CASSYSPMSSYNSPLHF. Written as DNA, the CDR3 is TGTGCCAGCAGCTACAGCCCCATGAGCTCCTATAATTCACCCCTCCACTTT. The V and J genes are TRBV13 and TRBJ1-6; D not certain. Germline CDR1 PRHDT, CDR2 FYEKMQ (reference sequence). This CDR3 has 17 residues. V lost 4 bases and J lost 0, with 13 bases in between.

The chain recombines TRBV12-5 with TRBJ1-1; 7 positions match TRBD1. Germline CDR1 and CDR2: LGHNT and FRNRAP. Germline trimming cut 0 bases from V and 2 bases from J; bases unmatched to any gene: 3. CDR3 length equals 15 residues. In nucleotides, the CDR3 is TGTGCTAGTGGTTTGGTTACAGGGGTAAACACTGAAGCTTTCTTT. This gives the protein CASGLVTGVNTEAFF.

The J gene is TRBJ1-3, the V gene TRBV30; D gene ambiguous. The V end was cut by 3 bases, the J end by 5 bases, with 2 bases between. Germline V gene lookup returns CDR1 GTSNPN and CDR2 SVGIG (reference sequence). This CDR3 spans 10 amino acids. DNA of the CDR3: TGTGCCTGGAGCAGAAACACCATATATTTT. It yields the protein CAWSRNTIYF.

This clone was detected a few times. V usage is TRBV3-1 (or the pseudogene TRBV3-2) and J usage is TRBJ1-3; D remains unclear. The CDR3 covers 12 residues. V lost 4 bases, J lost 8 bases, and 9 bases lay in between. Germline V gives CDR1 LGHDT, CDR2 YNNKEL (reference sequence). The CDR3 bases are TGTGCCAGCAGCCGAGAGCAGTACACCATATATTTT. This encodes CASSREQYTIYF.

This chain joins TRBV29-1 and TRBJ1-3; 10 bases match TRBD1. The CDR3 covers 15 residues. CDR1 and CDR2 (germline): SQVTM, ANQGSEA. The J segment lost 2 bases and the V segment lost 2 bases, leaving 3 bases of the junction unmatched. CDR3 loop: CSVENGTGAGNTIYF. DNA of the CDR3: TGCAGCGTTGAAAACGGGACAGGGGCTGGAAACACCATATATTTT. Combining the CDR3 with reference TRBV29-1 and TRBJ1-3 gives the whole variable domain SAVISQKPSRDICQRGTSLTIQCQVDSQVTMMFWYRQQPGQSLTLIATANQGSEATYESGFVIDKFPISRPNLTFSTLTVSNMSPEDSSIYLCSVENGTGAGNTIYFGEGSWLTVV.

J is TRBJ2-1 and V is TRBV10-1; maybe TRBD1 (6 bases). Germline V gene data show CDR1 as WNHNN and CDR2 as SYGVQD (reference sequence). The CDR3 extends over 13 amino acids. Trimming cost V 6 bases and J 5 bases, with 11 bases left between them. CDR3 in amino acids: CASRDSGDNEQFF. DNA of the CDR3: TGCGCCAGCAGGGACAGTGGGGACAATGAGCAGTTCTTC.

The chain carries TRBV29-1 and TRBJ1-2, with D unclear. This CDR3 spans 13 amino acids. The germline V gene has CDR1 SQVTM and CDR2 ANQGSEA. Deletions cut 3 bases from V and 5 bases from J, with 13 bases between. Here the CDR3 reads CSVERGMKYGYTF. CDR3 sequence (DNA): TGCAGCGTTGAGCGGGGAATGAAATATGGCTACACCTTC.

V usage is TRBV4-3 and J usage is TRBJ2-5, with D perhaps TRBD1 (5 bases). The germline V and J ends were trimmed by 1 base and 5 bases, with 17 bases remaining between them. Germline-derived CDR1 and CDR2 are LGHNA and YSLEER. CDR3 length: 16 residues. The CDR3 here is CASSQAIQDNGETQYF. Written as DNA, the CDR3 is TGCGCCAGCAGCCAAGCAATACAGGACAACGGGGAGACCCAGTACTTC.

This CDR3 reads CASSSGEVTEAFF. The DNA for the CDR3 is TGTGCCAGCAGCTCCGGGGAGGTAACTGAAGCTTTCTTT. The chain is built from TRBV7-9 and TRBJ1-1; the D is unclear. The germline V gene encodes CDR1 SEHNR and CDR2 FQNEAQ (reference sequence). The CDR3 contains 13 residues. Trimming shortened V by 4 bases and J by 5 bases, and 11 bases separated the two germline ends.

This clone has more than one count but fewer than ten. CDR3: CASRPGVSSTEAFF. The DNA for the CDR3 is TGCGCCAGCAGGCCAGGGGTTTCGAGCACTGAAGCTTTCTTT. V usage is TRBV10-1 and J usage is TRBJ1-1, with D perhaps matching TRBD1 (6 bases). Trimming removed 6 bases from V and 4 bases from J, with 15 bases in between. Germline V gene lookup returns CDR1 WNHNN and CDR2 SYGVQD (reference sequence). This CDR3 is built from 14 residues.

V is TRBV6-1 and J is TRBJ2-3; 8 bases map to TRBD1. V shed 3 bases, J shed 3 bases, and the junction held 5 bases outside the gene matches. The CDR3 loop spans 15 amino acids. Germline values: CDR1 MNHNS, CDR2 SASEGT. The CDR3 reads CASSDARGLTDTQYF. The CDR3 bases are TGTGCCAGCAGTGATGCCAGGGGGCTGACAGATACGCAGTATTTT.

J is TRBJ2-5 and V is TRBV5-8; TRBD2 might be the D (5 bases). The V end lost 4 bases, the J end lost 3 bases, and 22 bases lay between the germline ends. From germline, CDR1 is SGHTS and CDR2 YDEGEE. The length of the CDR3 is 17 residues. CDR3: CASSRNYNGLQEETQYF. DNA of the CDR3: TGTGCCAGCAGCCGCAACTACAACGGACTGCAGGAAGAGACCCAGTACTTC.

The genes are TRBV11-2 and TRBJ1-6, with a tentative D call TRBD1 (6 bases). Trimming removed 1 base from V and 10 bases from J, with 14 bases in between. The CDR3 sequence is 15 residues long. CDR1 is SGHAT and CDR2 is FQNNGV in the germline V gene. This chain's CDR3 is CASSLAYSGVSPLHF. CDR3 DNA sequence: TGTGCCAGCAGCTTAGCCTATTCAGGGGTATCACCCCTCCACTTT. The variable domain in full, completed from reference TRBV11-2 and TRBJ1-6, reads EAGVAQSPRYKIIEKRQSVAFWCNPISGHATLYWYQQILGQGPKLLIQFQNNGVVDDSQLPKDRFSAERLKGVDSTLKIQPAKLEDSAVYLCASSLAYSGVSPLHFGNGTRLTVT.